This T cell receptor (beta chain) is from a study of T cell repertoires in cytomegalovirus infection. In its sample, this clonotype was seen a few times. With 0 bases clipped from V and 6 bases from J, the junction kept 6 bases outside the gene matches. The CDR3 length is 15 residues. Germline values: CDR1 SGDLS, CDR2 YYNGEE. TCRdb analysed the reads with MiXCR anew, one entry per CDR3 protein. Of 350,000 to 500,000 distinct CDR3 sequences in the sample, approximately 32% are singletons; the top ten hold approximately 13%. The chain uses TRBV9 and TRBJ2-1; 7 positions agree with TRBD2. This sequence originates from a human donor in good health (CMV status not recorded). Some clones in this sample may be carry-over from other donors' samples. The specimen sequenced was PBMCs. In DNA form, the CDR3 reads TGTGCCAGCAGCGTAGACGGGACTACCTTCAATGAGCAGTTCTTC. Encoded protein: CASSVDGTTFNEQFF.